Shown below are 10 T cell receptor beta chains from a single sample sequenced in a study of T-cell reconstitution after alpha-beta-depleted transplantation in children. Unique molecular identifiers were used to barcode this TCRbeta library. MiXCR was run by TCRdb on the PCR reads, yielding one entry per CDR3 protein. The sample has about 500,000 distinct CDR3 sequences, about 30% seen once; the top ten hold 2% to 2.5%. The specimen comprised PBMCs from the stem cell graft donor, sampled from the stem cell graft. These receptors were taken from a human donor who donated a stem cell graft to a child with aplastic anemia.

The chain couples TRBV7-2 to TRBJ2-7; D might be TRBD1 (5 bases). Per germline, CDR1 SGHTA and CDR2 FQGNSA. Trimming took off 3 bases at V and 0 bases at J, with 12 bases between the two ends. There are 15 residues in the CDR3. The CDR3 loop reads CASSLGGHFSYEQYF. DNA for the CDR3: TGTGCCAGCAGCTTGGGCGGACACTTCTCCTACGAGCAGTACTTC.

Remarks on this clonotype: A read error may produce the germline difference seen at one junction end. The V call is TRBV18, the J call TRBJ1-1; D not resolved. Germline CDR1 is KGHSH and CDR2 is LQKENI. This CDR3 is 13 amino acids long. The CDR3 nucleotides are TGTGCCAACTCACCAATACAGAACACTGAAGCTTTCTTT. Encoded protein: CANSPIQNTEAFF.

The chain employs TRBV12-3 or TRBV12-4 and TRBJ1-1; 8 positions match TRBD1. V gave up 7 bases and J gave up 5 bases; unmatched junction bases: 9. CDR3 size: 14 residues. The CDR3 is CASIKQQGGTEAFF. The CDR3 bases are TGTGCCAGCATTAAACAACAGGGGGGGACTGAAGCTTTCTTT.

This clonotype came up a few times. CDR3 nucleotide sequence: TGCAGTGCTAGAGAGAGGGTCAGGGAGACCCAGTACTTC. Translated: CSARERVRETQYF. V is TRBV20-1 and J is TRBJ2-5, with D maybe TRBD2 (5 bases). Trimming pared 0 bases from V and 5 bases from J, leaving 10 bases between. CDR1 and CDR2 from the germline V gene are DFQATT and SNEGSKA (reference sequence). The CDR3 runs to 13 residues.

Here the CDR3 reads CASSFAGGSTGELFF. The CDR3 bases are TGTGCCAGCAGTTTTGCAGGGGGCAGCACCGGGGAGCTGTTTTTT. The gene calls are TRBV12-3 or TRBV12-4 and TRBJ2-2, with 8 bases fitting TRBD1. The CDR3 totals 15 residues. With 3 bases clipped from V and 4 bases from J, the junction kept 4 bases outside the gene matches.

The gene calls are TRBV27 and TRBJ1-4; D is unclear. CDR3 length: 14 residues. Trimming shortened V by 3 bases and J by 7 bases, and 12 bases separated the two germline ends. Germline loops: CDR1 MNHEY, CDR2 SMNVEV (reference sequence). The CDR3 here is CASSLNSLSEKLFF. The CDR3 DNA follows: TGTGCCAGCAGTTTGAACTCCCTAAGTGAAAAACTGTTTTTT.

The gene calls are TRBV19 and TRBJ2-7; 11 nucleotides line up with TRBD1. Germline CDR1 and CDR2: LNHDA and SQIVND (reference sequence). Trimming took 3 bases from V and 5 from J; bases not matched to a gene: 9. The length of the CDR3 is 16 residues. CDR3 amino acids: CASSIGGQGAPHEQYV. The CDR3 DNA sequence: TGTGCCAGTAGTATTGGTGGACAGGGGGCTCCCCACGAGCAGTACGTC.

The chain combines TRBV6-2 or TRBV6-3 with TRBJ1-2; 8 positions agree with TRBD1. Trimming cost V 6 bases and J 3 bases; bases outside gene matches: 6. The CDR3 sequence is 14 residues long. CDR1 MNHEY and CDR2 SVGEGT come from the germline V gene. In DNA, the CDR3 is TGTGCCAGCAGCGCGACAGGGGCCTACTATGGCTACACCTTC. It codes for CASSATGAYYGYTF.

This clonotype was observed many times. Here the CDR3 reads CASSPRLGEQYV. DNA of the CDR3: TGTGCCAGCAGCCCACGGCTCGGCGAGCAGTACGTC. The chain recombines TRBV12-3 or TRBV12-4 with TRBJ2-7; no clear D gene. CDR3 length: 12 residues. The germline V and J ends were trimmed by 6 bases and 6 bases, with 12 bases remaining between them.

A few counts support this clonotype. The rearrangement joins TRBV7-6 to TRBJ2-7, with D possibly TRBD1 on 6 matching bases. V dropped 0 bases and J dropped 0 bases, with 9 bases sitting between them. The germline gives CDR1 SGHVS, CDR2 FNYEAQ. The CDR3 is 15 amino acids. The CDR3 DNA follows: TGTGCCAGCAGCTTAGCTTCCAGGGGCTCCTACGAGCAGTACTTC. This sequence encodes CASSLASRGSYEQYF.